These T cell receptor beta chains were read from a single sample in a study of glioma-infiltrating T cells. In TCRdb, the multiplex PCR reads were re-called with MiXCR into one record per CDR3 protein. Seen here are around 120,000 distinct CDR3 sequences, approximately 24% observed once, and the top ten hold 25% to 30%. Sequencing input: glioma tissue, nonneoplastic brain tissue, or PBMCs (not recorded which). The source of these receptors is a human donor with low-grade glioma or glioblastoma, undergoing nonglioma brain surgery, or in good health (not recorded which). Each CDR3 is given with its conserved first and last residue. The order of the fields is J gene, V gene, D gene, clone size, CDR3 DNA, CDR3 protein. A D gene is named only where the DNA matches it firmly. Rows may omit the clone size; those that give it use once, few, many or a size class.

j_gene: TRBJ1-3
v_gene: TRBV27
d_gene: TRBD1
abundance: few
CDR3nt: TGTGCCAGCAGTTTGACAGGGACTTCAGGAAACACCATATATTTT
CDR3aa: CASSLTGTSGNTIYF

j_gene: TRBJ1-4
v_gene: TRBV7-2
d_gene: NA
abundance: few
CDR3nt: TGTGCCAGCAGCTTAGCTTTGTGGGGACTTAACGAAAAACTGTTTTTT
CDR3aa: CASSLALWGLNEKLFF

j_gene: TRBJ2-2
v_gene: TRBV29-1
d_gene: NA
abundance: NA
CDR3nt: TGCAGCGTAGCTCTACAGGAGACGAACACCGGGGAGCTGTTTTTT
CDR3aa: CSVALQETNTGELFF

j_gene: TRBJ2-1
v_gene: TRBV20-1
d_gene: TRBD1
abundance: many
CDR3nt: TGCAGTGCTCCGAGGACAGGGCGGCAGTTCTTC
CDR3aa: CSAPRTGRQFF

j_gene: TRBJ1-2
v_gene: TRBV6-1
d_gene: TRBD1
abundance: many
CDR3nt: TGTGCCAGCAGCGGGACAGCAAACTATGGCTACACCTTC
CDR3aa: CASSGTANYGYTF

j_gene: TRBJ2-5
v_gene: TRBV7-9
d_gene: TRBD2
abundance: NA
CDR3nt: TGTGCCAGCAGCCCCACCGGGACTAACCAAGAGACCCAGTACTTC
CDR3aa: CASSPTGTNQETQYF

j_gene: TRBJ2-5
v_gene: TRBV6-1
d_gene: TRBD1
abundance: many
CDR3nt: TGTGCCAGCAGTCCACGGACAGGGTCCTGGACCCAGTACTTC
CDR3aa: CASSPRTGSWTQYF

j_gene: TRBJ1-2
v_gene: TRBV27
d_gene: NA
abundance: few
CDR3nt: TGTGCCAGCAGTTTACTTCCTCTAAATTATGGCTACACCTTC
CDR3aa: CASSLLPLNYGYTF

j_gene: TRBJ1-3
v_gene: TRBV7-9
d_gene: NA
abundance: few
CDR3nt: TGTGCCAGCAGCTTAGGAACCGGTTCTGGAAACACCATATATTTT
CDR3aa: CASSLGTGSGNTIYF

j_gene: TRBJ1-1
v_gene: TRBV19
d_gene: NA
abundance: many
CDR3nt: TGTGCCAGTAGTCCCCAGACACTGAACACTGAAGCTTTCTTT
CDR3aa: CASSPQTLNTEAFF

j_gene: TRBJ2-3
v_gene: TRBV7-6
d_gene: TRBD2
abundance: many
CDR3nt: TGTGCCAGCAGCTCCGGACTAGCGGAACGCACAGATACGCAGTATTTT
CDR3aa: CASSSGLAERTDTQYF

j_gene: TRBJ2-1
v_gene: TRBV7-9
d_gene: NA
abundance: few
CDR3nt: TGTGCCAGCAGCTTAGGGGAGCCGTGGTACAATGAGCAGTTCTTC
CDR3aa: CASSLGEPWYNEQFF

j_gene: TRBJ2-1
v_gene: TRBV24-1
d_gene: TRBD1
abundance: NA
CDR3nt: TGTGCCACCAGTGATTTGAAGAGAGGGACAGGATCCTACAATGAGCAGTTCTTC
CDR3aa: CATSDLKRGTGSYNEQFF

j_gene: TRBJ1-1
v_gene: TRBV29-1
d_gene: NA
abundance: once
CDR3nt: TGCAGCGTTGGGAAAGACACTGAAGCTTTCTTT
CDR3aa: CSVGKDTEAFF

j_gene: TRBJ2-5
v_gene: TRBV18
d_gene: TRBD1
abundance: NA
CDR3nt: TGTGCCAGCTCACAAGAACGCTCCGGGACAGGGGAGACCCAGTACTTC
CDR3aa: CASSQERSGTGETQYF

j_gene: TRBJ2-5
v_gene: TRBV24-1
d_gene: TRBD1
abundance: NA
CDR3nt: TGTGCCACCAGTGAGGGGACAGGGGGTAAGGAGGCCCAGTACTTC
CDR3aa: CATSEGTGGKEAQYF

j_gene: TRBJ1-1
v_gene: TRBV6-1
d_gene: TRBD1
abundance: NA
CDR3nt: TGTGCCAGCAGTTGGGTCGCGGGACAGGGGGCGAACACTGAAGCTTTCTTT
CDR3aa: CASSWVAGQGANTEAFF

j_gene: TRBJ1-5
v_gene: TRBV7-2
d_gene: NA
abundance: NA
CDR3nt: TGTGCCAGCAGCTTATCCCTTGGGAGCAATCAGCCCCAGCATTTT
CDR3aa: CASSLSLGSNQPQHF

j_gene: TRBJ1-5
v_gene: TRBV20-1
d_gene: TRBD1
abundance: few
CDR3nt: TGCAGTGCTAGAGCCCCGTCGGGCACAGGGGGCCAAGGTGAAGGGCAGCCCCAGCATTTT
CDR3aa: CSARAPSGTGGQGEGQPQHF

j_gene: TRBJ2-3
v_gene: TRBV12-3/TRBV12-4
d_gene: NA
abundance: NA
CDR3nt: TGTGCCAGTACCCTGGAGGGGAGGAGTACGCAGTATTTT
CDR3aa: CASTLEGRSTQYF

j_gene: TRBJ2-5
v_gene: TRBV20-1
d_gene: NA
abundance: NA
CDR3nt: TGCAGTGCTAGAGTAATTGCGGGGGCTGAGACCCAGTACTTC
CDR3aa: CSARVIAGAETQYF

j_gene: TRBJ1-2
v_gene: TRBV6-6
d_gene: TRBD1
abundance: few
CDR3nt: TGTGCCAGCAGTTACTCGGGACAGGCCTATGGCTACACCTTC
CDR3aa: CASSYSGQAYGYTF

j_gene: TRBJ1-1
v_gene: TRBV4-1
d_gene: TRBD1
abundance: few
CDR3nt: TGCGCCAGCAGCCAAGGGGACAGCCGTACACTTGAAGCTTTCTTT
CDR3aa: CASSQGDSRTLEAFF

j_gene: TRBJ1-4
v_gene: TRBV15
d_gene: TRBD1
abundance: many
CDR3nt: TGTGCCACCAGCAGAGACAGGGGGCGAGAAAAACTGTTTTTT
CDR3aa: CATSRDRGREKLFF

j_gene: TRBJ1-3
v_gene: TRBV12-3/TRBV12-4
d_gene: NA
abundance: once
CDR3nt: TGTGCCAGCAGTGCCCGGATCGGAAACACCATATATTTT
CDR3aa: CASSARIGNTIYF

j_gene: TRBJ2-3
v_gene: TRBV27
d_gene: TRBD2
abundance: many
CDR3nt: TGTGCCAGCAGTTTATCTGGGCTAGCGGGGGGTTGGTTCGCAGATACGCAGTATTTT
CDR3aa: CASSLSGLAGGWFADTQYF

j_gene: TRBJ1-1
v_gene: TRBV19
d_gene: TRBD1
abundance: few
CDR3nt: TGTGCCAGTAGTGATGGGACAGGATCATGGACTGAAGCTTTCTTT
CDR3aa: CASSDGTGSWTEAFF

j_gene: TRBJ1-5
v_gene: TRBV12-3/TRBV12-4
d_gene: NA
abundance: many
CDR3nt: TGTGCCAGCAGCTCCGGGAATGGTCCCAATCAGCCCCAGCATTTT
CDR3aa: CASSSGNGPNQPQHF

j_gene: TRBJ2-5
v_gene: TRBV20-1
d_gene: TRBD1
abundance: NA
CDR3nt: TGCAGTGCTAGGCTGAGACAGGGGCAAGAGACCCAGTACTTC
CDR3aa: CSARLRQGQETQYF

j_gene: TRBJ1-6
v_gene: TRBV7-9
d_gene: NA
abundance: NA
CDR3nt: TGTGCCAGCAGCCCGGACAAAGGAGGGCATTCACCCCTCCACTTT
CDR3aa: CASSPDKGGHSPLHF

j_gene: TRBJ1-2
v_gene: TRBV6-2/TRBV6-3
d_gene: TRBD1
abundance: few
CDR3nt: TGTGCCAGCAGTGTAACAGGGGGTAAAGAAAATGGCTACACCTTC
CDR3aa: CASSVTGGKENGYTF

j_gene: TRBJ1-5
v_gene: TRBV7-6
d_gene: NA
abundance: many
CDR3nt: TGTGCCAGCAGCACTCAGCCCCAGCATTTT
CDR3aa: CASSTQPQHF

j_gene: TRBJ1-3
v_gene: TRBV20-1
d_gene: NA
abundance: few
CDR3nt: TGCAGTGCTAGACGGTCATCGAGCTCTGGAAACACCATATATTTT
CDR3aa: CSARRSSSSGNTIYF

j_gene: TRBJ1-1
v_gene: TRBV7-3
d_gene: NA
abundance: few
CDR3nt: TGTGCCAGCAGCTCAACGTCGGGCGAAGCTTTCTTT
CDR3aa: CASSSTSGEAFF

j_gene: TRBJ1-1
v_gene: TRBV28
d_gene: NA
abundance: NA
CDR3nt: TGTGCCAGCTCGAGGGTAATGAACACTGAAGCTTTCTTT
CDR3aa: CASSRVMNTEAFF